These 29 T cell receptor beta chains came from one sample sequenced in a study of blood T cell repertoires in COVID-19. The protocol was immunoSEQ multiplex PCR, while the TCRdb copy is restricted to in-frame clones and leaves out a portion. The repertoire holds under 200,000 clones, more than 75% seen once, with roughly 5.7% in the top ten. Source material: peripheral blood. Receptor source: a woman aged 40-49 years with COVID-19, enrolled during active disease.

The V call is TRBV10-3, the J call TRBJ2-5, with D possibly matching TRBD2 (6 bases). The CDR3 covers 14 residues. Trimming removed 10 bases at V and 0 bases at J, with 15 bases between. Germline CDR1 and CDR2: ENHRY and SYGVKD. The CDR3, as DNA: TGTGCCAGCGCTAATTCGGGGGACCAAGAGACCCAGTACTTC. Translation: CASANSGDQETQYF.

This sequence joins TRBV3-1 (or the pseudogene TRBV3-2) and TRBJ2-5; 7 nucleotides line up with TRBD2. The CDR3 contains 16 residues. Germline CDR1 is LGHDT and CDR2 is YNNKEL (reference sequence). V was pared by 0 bases and J by 0 bases, with 4 bases of the junction left unmatched. CDR3: CASSQEGRVYQETQYF. The DNA of the CDR3 is TGTGCCAGCAGCCAAGAGGGGAGGGTGTACCAAGAGACCCAGTACTTC.

The chain couples TRBV11-2 to TRBJ2-1; weak D call: TRBD2 (5 bases). Germline-derived CDR1 and CDR2 are SGHAT and FQNNGV. With 5 bases removed from V and 12 bases from J, the gap between germline ends came to 23 bases. The CDR3 covers 15 residues. This CDR3 reads CASSRLRAGGGVQFF. In DNA, the CDR3 is TGTGCCAGCAGCCGACTCCGGGCCGGAGGTGGCGTGCAGTTCTTC.

This chain connects TRBV7-8 to TRBJ2-1, with 8 bases lining up with TRBD2. The length of the CDR3 is 15 residues. Germline V CDR1 and CDR2: SGHVS, FQNEAQ. Losses at the gene ends were 2 bases for V and 0 bases for J; bases not matched to a gene: 0. CDR3 protein: CASSLSGGSYNEQFF. The CDR3 DNA follows: TGTGCCAGCAGCTTAAGCGGGGGCTCCTACAATGAGCAGTTCTTC.

The V and J genes are TRBV27 and TRBJ1-2; a weak D match, TRBD1 (6 bases). Trimming stripped 3 bases from V and 3 bases from J, with 11 bases between. CDR1 and CDR2 from the germline V gene are MNHEY and SMNVEV (reference sequence). This CDR3 is built from 14 residues. The CDR3, as DNA: TGTGCCAGCAGTTTTGCGGGGGCAGACTATGGCTACACCTTC. Its protein is CASSFAGADYGYTF.

V usage is TRBV5-5 and J usage is TRBJ1-3, with 8 bases identical to TRBD1. The CDR3 consists of 16 residues. V lost 6 bases, J lost 4 bases, and 12 bases stayed unmatched. Per the germline V gene, CDR1 is SGHKS and CDR2 is YYEKEE (reference sequence). The CDR3 coding sequence is TGTGCCAGCAACCCAGGGGGCAGGGGATCAGGAAACACCATATATTTT. It codes for CASNPGGRGSGNTIYF.

This clone was counted a few times. This sample also contains other DNA sequences that code for the same CDR3. This rearrangement joins TRBV7-3 to TRBJ2-1; TRBD2 matches at 8 bases. This CDR3 spans 16 amino acids. The V gene end was trimmed by 4 bases and the J gene end by 0 bases; junction bases not matched to a gene: 5. CDR1 and CDR2 (germline): SGHTA, FQGTGA. The CDR3 DNA follows: TGTGCCAGCAGCTCGATAGCGGGAAGCTCCTACAATGAGCAGTTCTTC. This sequence encodes CASSSIAGSSYNEQFF.

The chain combines TRBV18 with TRBJ2-7; the D gene is possibly TRBD1 (6 bases). The V end was cut by 0 bases, the J end by 3 bases, with 9 bases between. This CDR3 is built from 14 residues. The germline gives CDR1 KGHSH, CDR2 LQKENI. The CDR3 is CASSPPDRIYEQYF. Written as DNA, the CDR3 is TGTGCCAGCTCACCACCGGACAGAATCTACGAGCAGTACTTC.

The chain links TRBV9 to TRBJ1-2; weak D call: TRBD1 (5 bases). The CDR3 is 14 amino acids. From germline, CDR1 is SGDLS and CDR2 YYNGEE. Trimming took off 2 bases at V and 2 bases at J, with 10 bases between the two ends. The CDR3 here is CASSVMGGNYGYTF. In nucleotides, the CDR3 is TGTGCCAGCAGCGTGATGGGGGGGAACTATGGCTACACCTTC.

The chain is built from TRBV28 and TRBJ2-3, with TRBD2 matching over 11 bases. CDR3 length equals 16 residues. CDR1 MDHEN and CDR2 SYDVKM come from the germline V gene. J gave up 6 bases and V 3 bases, and 8 bases lay outside the gene matches. CDR3: CASSFSGRAEGDTQYF. CDR3 nucleotide sequence: TGTGCCAGCAGTTTTAGCGGGAGGGCCGAGGGCGATACGCAGTATTTT.

The chain links TRBV5-6 to TRBJ2-2; 8 positions match TRBD1. The junction had 6 bases not matched to a gene; V was cut back by 0 bases and J by 5 bases. CDR1 and CDR2 from the germline V gene are SGHDT and YYEEEE. The CDR3 has 16 amino acids. The DNA of the CDR3 is TGTGCCAGCAGCTTGGCGGGCAGGGGGCTGACCGGGGAGCTGTTTTTT. Amino acid sequence: CASSLAGRGLTGELFF.

The V call is TRBV5-6, the J call TRBJ2-1; 8 bases are shared with TRBD2. The germline V gene encodes CDR1 SGHDT and CDR2 YYEEEE. V gave up 3 bases and J gave up 0 bases; unmatched junction bases: 5. The CDR3 length is 16 residues. The CDR3 region is CASSWGGGNSYNEQFF. Written as DNA, the CDR3 is TGTGCCAGCAGCTGGGGCGGGGGGAACTCCTACAATGAGCAGTTCTTC.

This clone was counted between two and nine times. J is TRBJ2-1 and V is TRBV12-3 or TRBV12-4, with a weak D call TRBD2 (5 bases). Trimming stripped 6 bases from V and 4 bases from J, with 10 bases between. The CDR3 sequence is 13 residues long. CDR3 protein: CASSPGLYNEQFF. The CDR3 nucleotides are TGTGCCAGCAGCCCCGGACTGTACAATGAGCAGTTCTTC.

The chain links TRBV7-2 to TRBJ2-1, with 14 bases lining up with TRBD2. Germline lookup yields CDR1 SGHTA and CDR2 FQGNSA. The CDR3 covers 13 residues. The V segment lost 7 bases and the J segment 10 bases; nucleotides outside the gene matches: 3. CDR3 DNA: TGTGCCAGCACGACTAGCGGGGGGGTGGAGCAGTTCTTC. Amino acid sequence: CASTTSGGVEQFF.

The chain links TRBV7-9 to TRBJ2-7; TRBD1 is a possible D gene (6 bases). V lost 3 bases and J 5 bases, leaving 14 bases between the germline ends. There are 14 residues in the CDR3. CDR1 and CDR2 from the germline V gene are SEHNR and FQNEAQ (reference sequence). In DNA form, the CDR3 reads TGTGCCAGCAGCTTTGGAACAGGGCCCCACGAGCAGTACTTC. Translation gives CASSFGTGPHEQYF.

This chain joins TRBV12-3 or TRBV12-4 and TRBJ1-1, with D possibly being TRBD1 (6 bases). CDR3 length: 12 amino acids. The germline V and J ends were trimmed by 5 bases and 4 bases, with 8 bases remaining between them. The DNA for the CDR3 is TGTGCCAGCAGTGTCAGGGGCACTGAAGCTTTCTTT. The encoded protein is CASSVRGTEAFF.

The J gene is TRBJ1-6, the V gene TRBV6-5, with D unresolved. With 6 bases removed from V and 3 bases from J, the gap between germline ends came to 12 bases. Germline V gene sequence: CDR1 MNHEY, CDR2 SVGAGI. This CDR3 comprises 15 residues. The CDR3 DNA follows: TGTGCCAGCAGGCCACCGGTTAGCTATAATTCACCCCTCCACTTT. This encodes CASRPPVSYNSPLHF.

The chain is built from TRBV5-4 and TRBJ2-1, with 7 bases aligning to TRBD2. The CDR3 runs to 15 residues. V was clipped by 4 bases and J by 2 bases; unmatched bases: 6. Germline CDR1 and CDR2: SGHNT and YYREEE (reference sequence). CDR3 protein: CASSLTSVPYNEQFF. The CDR3, as DNA: TGTGCCAGCAGCCTAACTAGCGTCCCCTACAATGAGCAGTTCTTC.

The genes are TRBV4-1 and TRBJ2-1, with a tentative D call TRBD2 (7 bases). Germline CDR1 MGHRA, CDR2 YSYEKL. V lost 4 bases and J lost 8, with 18 bases in between. The CDR3 totals 15 residues. CDR3 sequence: CASSRGGDQAYEQFF. CDR3 nucleotides: TGCGCCAGCAGCCGAGGGGGGGACCAAGCCTATGAGCAGTTCTTC.

The genes are TRBV28 and TRBJ1-1, with 8 bases fitting TRBD1. This CDR3 region has 11 residues. The J segment lost 12 bases and the V segment lost 2 bases, leaving 2 bases of the junction unmatched. CDR1 is MDHEN, CDR2 SYDVKM, per germline. Written as DNA, the CDR3 is TGTGCCAGCAGTTTAGGGACAGGAACTTTCTTT. It translates to CASSLGTGTFF.

The V and J genes are TRBV6-1 and TRBJ2-7; D possibly corresponds to TRBD2 (6 bases). Trimming took 2 bases from V and 3 from J, leaving 17 bases between them. Germline V CDR1 and CDR2: MNHNS, SASEGT. There are 16 residues in the CDR3. CDR3 in amino acids: CASSETFGGNGYEQYF. The CDR3 DNA reads as TGTGCCAGCAGTGAAACGTTTGGAGGGAACGGCTACGAGCAGTACTTC.

This rearrangement joins TRBV9 to TRBJ1-5; the D gene is possibly TRBD1 (5 bases). CDR1 is SGDLS, CDR2 YYNGEE, per germline. The V end lost 4 bases, the J end lost 3 bases, and 14 bases lay between the germline ends. CDR3 size: 15 residues. The CDR3 is CASSTRDSANQPQHF. CDR3 nucleotides: TGTGCCAGCAGCACACGAGACAGCGCCAATCAGCCCCAGCATTTT.

The chain uses TRBV3-1 (or the pseudogene TRBV3-2) and TRBJ2-2; 9 nucleotides line up with TRBD2. The germline V gene encodes CDR1 LGHDT and CDR2 YNNKEL (reference sequence). V shed 6 bases, J shed 8 bases, and the junction held 10 bases outside the gene matches. The length of the CDR3 is 15 residues. The CDR3 region is CASSRTGGGAGELFF. As DNA, the CDR3 is TGTGCCAGCAGTCGAACCGGCGGGGGGGCAGGGGAGCTGTTTTTT.

The chain is built from TRBV7-8 and TRBJ2-7; TRBD1 matches at 9 bases. Germline-derived CDR1 and CDR2 are SGHVS and FQNEAQ. V gave up 1 base and J gave up 4 bases; unmatched junction bases: 2. This CDR3 has 14 residues. In nucleotides, the CDR3 is TGTGCCAGCAGCTTAGGGGACAGGGTGTACGAGCAGTACTTC. Encoded protein: CASSLGDRVYEQYF.

This chain links TRBV5-1 with TRBJ1-6, with TRBD1 matching 11 bases. The CDR3 sequence is 17 residues long. Looked up from germline, CDR1 is SGHRS and CDR2 is YFSETQ. Losses at the gene ends were 7 bases for V and 7 bases for J; bases not matched to a gene: 13. CDR3 protein: CASSGSPGQGANSPLHF. In DNA, the CDR3 is TGCGCCAGCTCAGGTAGTCCCGGACAGGGGGCGAATTCACCCCTCCACTTT.

The chain is built from TRBV10-3 and TRBJ2-7, with D tentatively TRBD1 (5 bases). The CDR3 has 14 residues. CDR1 and CDR2 (germline): ENHRY, SYGVKD. Trimming stripped 2 bases from V and 0 bases from J, with 8 bases between. CDR3 amino acids: CAISEDRASYEQYF. Here the CDR3 DNA reads TGTGCCATCAGTGAGGACAGAGCCTCCTACGAGCAGTACTTC.

V gene TRBV7-9 combines with J gene TRBJ1-1; no reliable D call. Trimming removed 0 bases from V and 4 bases from J, with 9 bases in between. Germline V CDR1 and CDR2: SEHNR, FQNEAQ (reference sequence). The CDR3 runs to 14 residues. The chain's CDR3 is CASSLASLSTEAFF. The CDR3 coding sequence is TGTGCCAGCAGCTTAGCGAGTTTGAGCACTGAAGCTTTCTTT.

This chain's CDR3 is CASSEALSGGFGAWSGNTIYF. DNA of the CDR3: TGTGCCAGCAGTGAAGCGCTTTCAGGGGGCTTTGGGGCGTGGTCTGGAAACACCATATATTTT. The chain is built from TRBV2 and TRBJ1-3; 8 bases line up with TRBD1. Per germline, CDR1 SNHLY and CDR2 FYNNEI. The CDR3 covers 21 residues. Trimming cost V 0 bases and J 1 base; bases outside gene matches: 17.

The CDR3 loop reads CASSPSAGGNSPLHF. As DNA, the CDR3 is TGTGCCAGCAGCCCCTCGGCAGGGGGGAATTCACCCCTCCACTTT. The rearrangement joins TRBV7-3 to TRBJ1-6; 7 bases fit TRBD1. The CDR3 extends over 15 amino acids. The V gene's germline CDR1 is SGHTA and CDR2 FQGTGA. The trim removed 5 bases at V and 7 bases at J, leaving 8 bases unmatched.